Following are 9 T cell receptor beta chains from one sample sequenced in a study of control samples from healthy donors and cancer patients. This table comes from immunoSEQ multiplex PCR, and its TCRdb copy is limited to in-frame clones, with some not included. The data show 180,000 or so clones, around 93% seen once. The sequenced material came from blood. The receptors were gathered from a woman aged 55-69 years in good health.

The genes are TRBV2 and TRBJ1-3; TRBD1 matches at 9 bases. Germline CDR1 SNHLY, CDR2 FYNNEI. This CDR3 is 16 amino acids long. The V gene end was trimmed by 6 bases and the J gene end by 1 base; junction bases not matched to a gene: 7. CDR3 sequence: CASRRTGVLSGNTIYF. For the CDR3, the DNA is TGTGCCAGCAGGCGGACAGGGGTGCTTTCTGGAAACACCATATATTTT.

V and J are TRBV15 and TRBJ1-2; 10 bases map to TRBD1. The CDR3 is 16 amino acids. Germline V CDR1 and CDR2: LNHNV, YYDKDF (reference sequence). V shed 7 bases, J shed 3 bases, and the junction held 11 bases outside the gene matches. The CDR3 DNA is TGTGCCACCAATTCACGGGACAGGGGTTTGGACTATGGCTACACCTTC. This codes for CATNSRDRGLDYGYTF.

This clone occurred once. V is TRBV5-1 and J is TRBJ2-3, with TRBD2 matching 9 bases. CDR3 length: 14 amino acids. The V segment lost 6 bases and the J segment 1 base; nucleotides outside the gene matches: 3. Looked up from germline, CDR1 is SGHRS and CDR2 is YFSETQ. CDR3 nucleotide sequence: TGCGCCAGCACACTAGCGGGCGGCACAGATACGCAGTATTTT. This translates into CASTLAGGTDTQYF.

Written as DNA, the CDR3 is TGTGCCAGCAGTGAAGGACAGGGCCCTAACTATGGCTACACCTTC. Encoded protein: CASSEGQGPNYGYTF. V and J are TRBV2 and TRBJ1-2; 7 nucleotides line up with TRBD1. This CDR3 comprises 15 residues. With V trimmed by 1 base and J by 0 bases, 2 bases remained unmatched. Germline V gene data show CDR1 as SNHLY and CDR2 as FYNNEI.

This clone was seen once. CDR3 nucleotide sequence: TGTGCCTGGAGTGTAAAGGGAGGGCTAGATGCTTTCTTT. Amino acid sequence: CAWSVKGGLDAFF. The chain employs TRBV30 and TRBJ1-1, with no clear D. V lost 0 bases to trimming and J lost 11 bases, with 16 bases between them. Germline V gene data show CDR1 as GTSNPN and CDR2 as SVGIG (reference sequence). The CDR3 totals 13 residues.

V is TRBV7-2 and J is TRBJ2-1; TRBD2 matches 8 bases. Germline V gene sequence: CDR1 SGHTA, CDR2 FQGNSA. This CDR3 comprises 16 residues. V lost 0 bases to trimming and J lost 5 bases; unmatched junction nucleotides: 6. Here the CDR3 DNA reads TGTGCCAGCAGCTTAGCTTCTAGCGGGCTACACAATGAGCAGTTCTTC. Translating it yields CASSLASSGLHNEQFF.

The J gene is TRBJ2-5, the V gene TRBV19; D gene unclear. CDR1 and CDR2 from the germline V gene are LNHDA and SQIVND (reference sequence). There are 11 residues in the CDR3. V gave up 3 bases and J gave up 5 bases, with 4 bases separating them. CDR3 loop: CASSMWETQYF. The CDR3 bases are TGTGCCAGTAGTATGTGGGAGACCCAGTACTTC.

Only one count was recorded for this clone. The chain combines TRBV18 with TRBJ1-1; maybe TRBD1 (5 bases). CDR3 length: 15 residues. Trimming took 3 bases from V and 1 from J, leaving 12 bases between them. CDR1 is KGHSH and CDR2 is LQKENI in the germline V gene. CDR3 sequence: CASSPNRQTNTEAFF. CDR3 nucleotide sequence: TGTGCCAGCTCACCGAACAGGCAAACGAACACTGAAGCTTTCTTT.

This chain connects TRBV19 to TRBJ2-2, with a weak D call TRBD1 (6 bases). Per germline, CDR1 LNHDA and CDR2 SQIVND (reference sequence). The V end was cut by 7 bases, the J end by 1 base, with 16 bases between. There are 16 residues in the CDR3. The CDR3 loop reads CASIPTGTQNTGELFF. For the CDR3, the DNA is TGTGCCAGTATACCAACCGGGACACAGAACACCGGGGAGCTGTTTTTT.